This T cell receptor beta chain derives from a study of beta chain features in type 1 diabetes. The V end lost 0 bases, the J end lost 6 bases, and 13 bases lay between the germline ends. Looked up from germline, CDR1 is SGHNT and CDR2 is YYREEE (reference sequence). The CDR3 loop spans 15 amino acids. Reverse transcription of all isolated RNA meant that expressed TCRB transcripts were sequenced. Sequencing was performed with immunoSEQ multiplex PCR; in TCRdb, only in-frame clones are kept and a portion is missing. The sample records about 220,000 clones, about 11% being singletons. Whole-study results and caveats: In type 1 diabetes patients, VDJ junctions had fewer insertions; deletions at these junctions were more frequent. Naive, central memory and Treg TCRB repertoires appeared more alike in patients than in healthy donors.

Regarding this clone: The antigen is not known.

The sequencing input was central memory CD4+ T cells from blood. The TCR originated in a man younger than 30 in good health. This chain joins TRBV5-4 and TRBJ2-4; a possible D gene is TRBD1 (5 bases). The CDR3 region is CASSLGSGALNIQYF. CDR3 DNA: TGTGCCAGCAGCTTGGGGAGTGGGGCCTTAAACATTCAGTACTTC.